This TCR beta chain is drawn from a study of cytomegalovirus exposure and HLA in healthy donors. CDR1 SNHLY and CDR2 FYNNEI come from the germline V gene. Trimming pared 7 bases from V and 5 bases from J, leaving 14 bases between. The CDR3 is 13 residues long. Study outcomes and limitations: In a later analysis, TCR beta V- and J-gene trimming was associated with a missense DCLRE1C variant. Fewer N-insertions than the approximately 700-donor mean were reportedly shown by an Asian-associated ancestry cluster in a later analysis. A later analysis appeared to link common viral pathogens to several of the most significant clusters.

Use of 60 Vbeta and 13 Jbeta primers characterized the PCR. Assay used: immunoSEQ multiplex PCR; TCRdb lists only in-frame clones, some missing. The profile shows 150,000 to 200,000 clones, 77% of them singletons. Notes on this clone: What it recognizes is unknown.

Specimen: PBMCs. The rearrangement links TRBV2 to TRBJ2-5; a possible D gene is TRBD2 (6 bases). The clonotype originates from a woman aged 30 to 39 in good health and CMV-seropositive. CDR3 protein: CASILPGDETQYF. The CDR3 nucleotides read TGTGCCAGCATCCTCCCGGGGGATGAGACCCAGTACTTC.